This entry concerns a single TCR beta chain. Documented time point: newly diagnosed GD, antithyroid drugs for less than 3 months. PBMC-extracted RNA yielded the TCR library. The data originate from a study of regulatory T cells in long-lasting Graves disease. Both iRepertoire HTBI primers and Arm-PCR of CDR3 regions were used to build the TCR beta libraries. TCRdb analysed the multiplex PCR reads with MiXCR anew, one entry per CDR3 protein. The data contain 410,000 or so distinct CDR3 sequences, 15% of them singletons. CDR1 and CDR2 (germline): MNHEY, SMNVEV (reference sequence). The V end lost 1 base, the J end lost 5 bases, and 8 bases lay between the germline ends. The CDR3 extends over 13 amino acids. This sample also appeared in a second study, on T cells in Graves' hyperthyroidism and ophthalmopathy. That paper states: Blood also contained most expanded thyroid clonotypes above 0.001.

This TCR derives from a woman in her 30s with Graves disease. The sequencing here drew on peripheral blood mononuclear cells (PBMCs), taken at new diagnosis, from a patient treated with antithyroid drugs. The rearrangement links TRBV27 to TRBJ1-2; D is undetermined. The CDR3 loop is CASSLWGSYGYTF. CDR3 coding DNA: TGTGCCAGCAGTTTATGGGGTTCTTATGGCTACACCTTC.